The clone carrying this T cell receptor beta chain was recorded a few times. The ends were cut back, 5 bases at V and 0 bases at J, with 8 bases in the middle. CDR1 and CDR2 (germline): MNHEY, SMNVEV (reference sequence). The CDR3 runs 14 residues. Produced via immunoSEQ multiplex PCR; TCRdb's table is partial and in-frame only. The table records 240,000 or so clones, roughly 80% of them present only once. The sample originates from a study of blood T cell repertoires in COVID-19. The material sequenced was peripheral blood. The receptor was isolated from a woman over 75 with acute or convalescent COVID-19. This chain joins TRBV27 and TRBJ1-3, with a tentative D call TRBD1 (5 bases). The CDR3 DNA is TGTGCCAGCAGTCCCGGACACTCTGGAAACACCATATATTTT. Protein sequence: CASSPGHSGNTIYF.